This TCR beta chain was sequenced during a study of prognosis after radiotherapy for stage I lung cancer. Study-wide context: Among the patients, several developed distant metastases after radiotherapy at a median of 7 months, and about 15 showed no significant progression.

This clonotype has a count of ten or more. Starting from genomic DNA, TCR beta CDR3 was amplified through two-round multiplex PCR. Primers specific to each TRBV and TRBJ gene were used in first-round PCR. In TCRdb, the multiplex PCR reads were re-called with MiXCR into one record per CDR3 protein. The sample contains roughly 14,000 distinct CDR3 sequences, about 30% of which appear only once. The ends were cut back, 3 bases at V and 9 bases at J, with 12 bases in the middle. The CDR3 is 13 amino acids. CDR1 and CDR2 from the germline V gene are KGHSH and LQKENI. The sequence derives from a donor at least 50 years old with non-small cell lung cancer. This specimen was PBMCs, taken before or after stereotactic body radiation therapy (not recorded which). The chain uses TRBV18 and TRBJ2-1; tentative D call: TRBD2 (5 bases). The CDR3 bases are TGTGCCAGCTCACCTGTAGGAGGCGGTGAGCAGTTCTTC. Residues: CASSPVGGGEQFF. The full variable domain, completed using reference TRBV18 and TRBJ2-1, is NAGVMQNPRHLVRRRGQEARLRCSPMKGHSHVYWYRQLPEEGLKFMVYLQKENIIDESGMPKERFSAEFPKEGPSILRIQQVVRGDSAAYFCASSPVGGGEQFFGPGTRLTVL.